This T cell receptor (beta chain) was recorded in a study of blood T cells in healthy people across ages. A word on this clonotype: Its antigen remains unidentified.

CDR3 size: 15 residues. V lost 5 bases to trimming and J lost 6 bases, with 22 bases between them. Germline lookup yields CDR1 DFQATT and CDR2 SNEGSKA (reference sequence). For the second PCR, which ran for roughly 7 to 11 cycles, a sample-barcoded 5' primer and a J-beta primer mix were used. TCRdb recomputed calls from the 5' RACE reads with MiXCR, one row per CDR3 protein. Counted here are about 900,000 distinct CDR3 sequences, roughly 50% occurring once; the ten biggest clones make up roughly 12%. The study drew donors from healthy Caucasian individuals in Russia aged roughly 6 to 100. Study results and limitations: With unsorted PBMCs, a conclusive comparison of naive versus antigen-experienced cells was not possible.

The clonotype was recovered from a man younger than 45 in good health. The V call is TRBV20-1, the J call TRBJ1-2; a possible D gene is TRBD1 (5 bases). Sequences were obtained from blood. CDR3 loop: CSAGMGGGDGNGYTF. The CDR3 DNA is TGCAGTGCTGGGATGGGGGGAGGGGACGGTAATGGCTACACCTTC.